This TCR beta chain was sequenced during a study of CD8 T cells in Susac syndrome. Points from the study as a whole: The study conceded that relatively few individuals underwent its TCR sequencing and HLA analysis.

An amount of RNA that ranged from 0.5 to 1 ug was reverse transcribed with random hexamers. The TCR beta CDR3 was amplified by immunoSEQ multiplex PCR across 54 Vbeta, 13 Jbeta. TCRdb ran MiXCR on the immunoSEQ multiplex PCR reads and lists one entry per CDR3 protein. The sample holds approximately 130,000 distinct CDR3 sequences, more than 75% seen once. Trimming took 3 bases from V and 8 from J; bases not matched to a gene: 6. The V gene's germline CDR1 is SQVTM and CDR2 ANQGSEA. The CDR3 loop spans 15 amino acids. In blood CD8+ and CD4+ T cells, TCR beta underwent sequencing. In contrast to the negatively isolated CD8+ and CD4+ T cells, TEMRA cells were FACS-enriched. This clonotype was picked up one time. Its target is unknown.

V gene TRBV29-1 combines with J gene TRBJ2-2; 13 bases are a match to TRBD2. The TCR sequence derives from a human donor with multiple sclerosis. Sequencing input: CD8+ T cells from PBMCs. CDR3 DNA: TGCAGCGTTGAGGCCGGACTAGCGGGAGCTGGGGAGCTGTTTTTT. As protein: CSVEAGLAGAGELFF.